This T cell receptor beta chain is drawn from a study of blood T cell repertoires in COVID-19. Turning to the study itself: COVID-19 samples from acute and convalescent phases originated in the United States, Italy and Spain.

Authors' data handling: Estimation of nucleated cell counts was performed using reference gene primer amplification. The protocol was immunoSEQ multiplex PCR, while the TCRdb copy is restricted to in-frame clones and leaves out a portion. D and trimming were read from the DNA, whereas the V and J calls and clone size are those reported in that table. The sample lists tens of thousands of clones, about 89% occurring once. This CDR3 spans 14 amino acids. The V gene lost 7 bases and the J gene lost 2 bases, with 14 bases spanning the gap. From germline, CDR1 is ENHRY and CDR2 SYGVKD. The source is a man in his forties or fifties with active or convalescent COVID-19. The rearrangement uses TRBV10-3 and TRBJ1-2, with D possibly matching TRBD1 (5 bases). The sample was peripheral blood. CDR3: CAITLDSGNYGYTF. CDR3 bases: TGTGCCATCACACTAGACAGCGGGAACTATGGCTACACCTTC.